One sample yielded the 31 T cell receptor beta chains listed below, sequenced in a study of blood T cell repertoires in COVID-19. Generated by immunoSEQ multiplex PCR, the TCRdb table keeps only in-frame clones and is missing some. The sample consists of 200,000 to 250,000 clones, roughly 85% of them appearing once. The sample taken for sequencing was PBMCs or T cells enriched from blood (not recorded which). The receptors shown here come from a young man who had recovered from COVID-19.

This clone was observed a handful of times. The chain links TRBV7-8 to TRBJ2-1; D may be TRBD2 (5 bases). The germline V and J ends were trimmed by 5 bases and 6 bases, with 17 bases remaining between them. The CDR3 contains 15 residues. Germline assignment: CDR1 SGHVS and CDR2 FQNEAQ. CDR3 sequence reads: CASSHRWESANEQFF. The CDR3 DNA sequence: TGTGCCAGCAGCCACCGTTGGGAGTCGGCCAATGAGCAGTTCTTC.

CDR3 coding DNA: TGTGCCAGCGGAGGGACGGGATTGAACACTGAAGCTTTCTTT. It encodes CASGGTGLNTEAFF. This chain joins TRBV2 and TRBJ1-1; tentatively, D is TRBD1 (5 bases). The CDR3 runs 14 residues. Germline V lookup: CDR1 SNHLY, CDR2 FYNNEI. Trimming shortened V by 8 bases and J by 0 bases, and 13 bases separated the two germline ends.

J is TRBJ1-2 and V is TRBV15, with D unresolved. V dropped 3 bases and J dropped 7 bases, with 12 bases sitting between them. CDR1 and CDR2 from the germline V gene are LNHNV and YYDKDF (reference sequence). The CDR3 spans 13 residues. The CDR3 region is CATSSESYGGYTF. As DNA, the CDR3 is TGTGCCACCAGCAGCGAGAGTTATGGTGGCTACACCTTC.

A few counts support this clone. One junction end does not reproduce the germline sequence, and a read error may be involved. This chain's CDR3 is CASSYHPQGVREAQYF. In DNA, the CDR3 is TGTGCCAGCAGTTACCACCCACAGGGAGTAAGAGAGGCCCAGTACTTC. V usage is TRBV6-2 or TRBV6-3 and J usage is TRBJ2-5; D is perhaps TRBD1 (6 bases). From germline, CDR1 is MNHEY and CDR2 SVGEGT. This CDR3 region has 16 residues.

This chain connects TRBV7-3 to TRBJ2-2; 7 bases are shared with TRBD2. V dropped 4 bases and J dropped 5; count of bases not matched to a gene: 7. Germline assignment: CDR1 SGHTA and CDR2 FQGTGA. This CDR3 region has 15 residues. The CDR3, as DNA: TGTGCCAGCAGCTCCCGGGGGGTTCGGACCGGGGAGCTGTTTTTT. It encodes CASSSRGVRTGELFF.

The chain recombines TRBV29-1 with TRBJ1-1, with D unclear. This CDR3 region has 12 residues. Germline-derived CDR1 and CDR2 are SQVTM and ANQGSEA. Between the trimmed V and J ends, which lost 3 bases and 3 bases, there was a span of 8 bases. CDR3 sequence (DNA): TGCAGCGTTGACTCGGGGTACACTGAAGCTTTCTTT. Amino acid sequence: CSVDSGYTEAFF.

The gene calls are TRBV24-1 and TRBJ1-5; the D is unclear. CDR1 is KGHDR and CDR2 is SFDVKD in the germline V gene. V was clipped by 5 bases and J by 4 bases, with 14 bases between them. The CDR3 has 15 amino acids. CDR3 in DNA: TGTGCCACCAGTGTCAAGACCGGGAGGAATCAGCCCCAGCATTTT. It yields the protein CATSVKTGRNQPQHF.

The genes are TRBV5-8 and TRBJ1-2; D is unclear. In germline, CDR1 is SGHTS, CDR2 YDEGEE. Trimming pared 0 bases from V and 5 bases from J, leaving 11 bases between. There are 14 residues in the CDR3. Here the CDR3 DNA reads TGTGCCAGCAGCTTGGTACGCGGTCTGTATGGCTACACCTTC. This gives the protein CASSLVRGLYGYTF. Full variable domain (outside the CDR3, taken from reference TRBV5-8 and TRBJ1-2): EAGVTQSPTHLIKTRGQQATLRCSPISGHTSVYWYQQALGLGLQFLLWYDEGEERNRGNFPPRFSGRQFPNYSSELNVNALELEDSALYLCASSLVRGLYGYTFGSGTRLTVV.

The CDR3 DNA reads as TGCGCCAGCAGCTTGGTTCTGCAGGGAAGTACAGATACGCAGTATTTT. Protein product: CASSLVLQGSTDTQYF. The genes are TRBV5-1 and TRBJ2-3; a weak D match, TRBD1 (5 bases). The V gene lost 0 bases and the J gene lost 3 bases, with 14 bases spanning the gap. Germline CDR1 and CDR2: SGHRS and YFSETQ. The CDR3 consists of 16 residues.

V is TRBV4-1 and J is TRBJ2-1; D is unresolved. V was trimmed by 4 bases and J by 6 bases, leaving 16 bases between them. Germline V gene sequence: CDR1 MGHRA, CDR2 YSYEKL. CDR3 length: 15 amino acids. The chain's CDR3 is CASSPNPQRPNEQFF. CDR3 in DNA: TGCGCCAGCAGCCCCAACCCCCAGCGCCCCAATGAGCAGTTCTTC.

The CDR3 DNA reads TGTGCCAGTAGTTCTATAACGGGACAGATGAACACTGAAGCTTTCTTT. This codes for CASSSITGQMNTEAFF. The chain has TRBV19 and TRBJ1-1; 7 nucleotides match TRBD1. CDR1 LNHDA and CDR2 SQIVND come from the germline V gene (reference sequence). This CDR3 contains 16 residues. Trimming cost V 5 bases and J 0 bases; bases outside gene matches: 9.

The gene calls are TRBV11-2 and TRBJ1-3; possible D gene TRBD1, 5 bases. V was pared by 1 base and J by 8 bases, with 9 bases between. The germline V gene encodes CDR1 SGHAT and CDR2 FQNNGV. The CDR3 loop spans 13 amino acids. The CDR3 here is CASSLAGGDTIYF. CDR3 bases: TGTGCCAGCAGCTTAGCGGGGGGAGACACCATATATTTT.

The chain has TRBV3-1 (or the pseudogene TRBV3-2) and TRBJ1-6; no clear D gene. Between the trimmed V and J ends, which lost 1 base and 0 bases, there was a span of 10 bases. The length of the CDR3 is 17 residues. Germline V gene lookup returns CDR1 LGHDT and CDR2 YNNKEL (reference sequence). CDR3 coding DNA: TGTGCCAGCAGCCAAGTTCCGGGAAGCTCCTATAATTCACCCCTCCACTTT. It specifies CASSQVPGSSYNSPLHF.

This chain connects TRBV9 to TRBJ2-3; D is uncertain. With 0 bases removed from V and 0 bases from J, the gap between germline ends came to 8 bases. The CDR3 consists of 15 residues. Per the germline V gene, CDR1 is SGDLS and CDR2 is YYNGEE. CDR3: CASSVDSSSTDTQYF. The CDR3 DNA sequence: TGTGCCAGCAGCGTAGACAGCTCTAGCACAGATACGCAGTATTTT. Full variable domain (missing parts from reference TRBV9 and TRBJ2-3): DSGVTQTPKHLITATGQRVTLRCSPRSGDLSVYWYQQSLDQGLQFLIQYYNGEERAKGNILERFSAQQFPDLHSELNLSSLELGDSALYFCASSVDSSSTDTQYFGPGTRLTVL.

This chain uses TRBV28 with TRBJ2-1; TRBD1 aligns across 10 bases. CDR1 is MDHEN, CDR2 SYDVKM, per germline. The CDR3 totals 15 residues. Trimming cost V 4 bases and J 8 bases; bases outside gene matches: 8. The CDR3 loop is CASSWGGQGRDEQFF. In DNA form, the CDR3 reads TGTGCCAGCAGTTGGGGGGGACAGGGGCGCGATGAGCAGTTCTTC.

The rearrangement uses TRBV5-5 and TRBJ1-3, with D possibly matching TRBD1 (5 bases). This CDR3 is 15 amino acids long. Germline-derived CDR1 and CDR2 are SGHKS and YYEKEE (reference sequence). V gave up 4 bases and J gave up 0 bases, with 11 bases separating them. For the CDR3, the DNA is TGTGCCAGCAGCGTACTTACAGGCTCTGGAAACACCATATATTTT. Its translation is CASSVLTGSGNTIYF.

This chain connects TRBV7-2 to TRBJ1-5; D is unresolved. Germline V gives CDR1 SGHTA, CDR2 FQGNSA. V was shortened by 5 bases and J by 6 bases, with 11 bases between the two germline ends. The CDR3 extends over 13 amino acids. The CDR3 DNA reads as TGTGCCAGCAGCCCCTATTTCTCTCAGCCCCAGCATTTT. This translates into CASSPYFSQPQHF. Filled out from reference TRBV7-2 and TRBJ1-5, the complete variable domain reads GAGVSQSPSNKVTEKGKDVELRCDPISGHTALYWYRQSLGQGLEFLIYFQGNSAPDKSGLPSDRFSAERTGGSVSTLTIQRTQQEDSAVYLCASSPYFSQPQHFGDGTRLSIL.

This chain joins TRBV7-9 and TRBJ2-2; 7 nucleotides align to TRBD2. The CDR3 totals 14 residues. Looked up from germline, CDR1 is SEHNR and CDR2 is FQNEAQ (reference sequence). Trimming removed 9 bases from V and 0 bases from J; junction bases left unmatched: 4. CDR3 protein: CARTGLTNTGELFF. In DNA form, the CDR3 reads TGTGCCAGGACGGGACTAACGAACACCGGGGAGCTGTTTTTT.

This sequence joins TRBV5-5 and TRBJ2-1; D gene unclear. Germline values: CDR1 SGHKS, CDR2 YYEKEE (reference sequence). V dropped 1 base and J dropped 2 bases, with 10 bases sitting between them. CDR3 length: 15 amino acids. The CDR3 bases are TGTGCCAGCAGCTTGAATGCGGCCACCTACAATGAGCAGTTCTTC. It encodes CASSLNAATYNEQFF.

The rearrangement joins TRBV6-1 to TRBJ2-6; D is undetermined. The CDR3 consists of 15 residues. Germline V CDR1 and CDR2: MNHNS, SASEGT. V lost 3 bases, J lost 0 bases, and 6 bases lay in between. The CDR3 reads CASSDDTSGANVLTF. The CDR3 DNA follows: TGTGCCAGCAGTGATGACACCTCTGGGGCCAACGTCCTGACTTTC.

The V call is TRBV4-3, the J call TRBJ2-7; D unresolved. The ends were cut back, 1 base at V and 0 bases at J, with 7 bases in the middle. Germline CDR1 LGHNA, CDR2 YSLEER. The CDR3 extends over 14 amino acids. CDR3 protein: CASSQGAFSYEQYF. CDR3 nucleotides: TGCGCCAGCAGCCAAGGGGCCTTCTCCTACGAGCAGTACTTC.

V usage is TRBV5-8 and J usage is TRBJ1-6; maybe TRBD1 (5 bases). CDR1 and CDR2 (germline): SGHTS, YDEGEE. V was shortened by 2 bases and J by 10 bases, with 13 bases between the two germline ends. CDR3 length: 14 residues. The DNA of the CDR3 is TGTGCCAGCAGCTTTGGGGCATTTCGGTCACCCCTCCACTTT. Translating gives CASSFGAFRSPLHF.

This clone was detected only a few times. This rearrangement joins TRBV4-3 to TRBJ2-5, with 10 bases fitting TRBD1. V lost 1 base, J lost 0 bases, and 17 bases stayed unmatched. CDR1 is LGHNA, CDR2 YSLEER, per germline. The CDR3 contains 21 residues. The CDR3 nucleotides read TGCGCCAGCAGCCAAGTTAACGGGATGCCGGGACAGGGGTTGTACCAAGAGACCCAGTACTTC. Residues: CASSQVNGMPGQGLYQETQYF.

The CDR3 spells CASRRDSPHNEQFF. CDR3 sequence (DNA): TGTGCCAGCAGGCGGGACTCCCCCCACAATGAGCAGTTCTTC. The chain recombines TRBV5-4 with TRBJ2-1, with D perhaps TRBD2 (6 bases). The CDR3 covers 14 residues. V was clipped by 5 bases and J by 5 bases, with 14 bases between them. CDR1 is SGHNT, CDR2 YYREEE, per germline (reference sequence).

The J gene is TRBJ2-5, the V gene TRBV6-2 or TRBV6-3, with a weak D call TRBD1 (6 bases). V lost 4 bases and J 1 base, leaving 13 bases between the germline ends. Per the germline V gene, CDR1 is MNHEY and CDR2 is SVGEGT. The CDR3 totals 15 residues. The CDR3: CASSSGQTIQETQYF. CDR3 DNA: TGTGCCAGCAGTTCAGGACAGACCATCCAAGAGACCCAGTACTTC.

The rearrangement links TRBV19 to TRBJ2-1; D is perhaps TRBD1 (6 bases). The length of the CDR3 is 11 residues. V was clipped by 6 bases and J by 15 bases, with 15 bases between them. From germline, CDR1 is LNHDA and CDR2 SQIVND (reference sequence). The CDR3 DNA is TGTGCCAGTAGATCGACAGGCACGCCGTTCTTC. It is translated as CASRSTGTPFF.

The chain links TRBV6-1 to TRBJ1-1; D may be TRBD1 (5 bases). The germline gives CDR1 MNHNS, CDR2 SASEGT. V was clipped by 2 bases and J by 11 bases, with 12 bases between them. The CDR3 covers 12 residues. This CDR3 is CASSERGASAFF. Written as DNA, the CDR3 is TGTGCCAGCAGTGAACGCGGGGCGTCCGCTTTCTTT.

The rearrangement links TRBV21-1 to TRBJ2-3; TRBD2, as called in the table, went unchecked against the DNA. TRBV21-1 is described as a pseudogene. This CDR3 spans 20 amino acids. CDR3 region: CASSNGQTTLAGPSTDTQYF. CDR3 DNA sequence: TGTGCCAGCAGCAACGGCCAAACAACATTAGCGGGACCTAGCACAGATACGCAGTATTTT.

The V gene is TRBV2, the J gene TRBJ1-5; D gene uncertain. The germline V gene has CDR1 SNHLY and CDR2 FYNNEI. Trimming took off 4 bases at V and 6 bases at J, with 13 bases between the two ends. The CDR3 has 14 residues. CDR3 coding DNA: TGTGCCAGCAGTGGGACTTTTACTGGTCAGCCCCAGCATTTT. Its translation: CASSGTFTGQPQHF.

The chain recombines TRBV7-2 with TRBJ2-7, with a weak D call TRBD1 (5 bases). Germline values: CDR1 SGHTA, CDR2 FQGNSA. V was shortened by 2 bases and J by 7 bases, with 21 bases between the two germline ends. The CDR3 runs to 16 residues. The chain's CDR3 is CASSLNQGLTPWEQYF. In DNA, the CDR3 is TGTGCCAGCAGCTTAAATCAGGGTCTCACTCCTTGGGAGCAGTACTTC.

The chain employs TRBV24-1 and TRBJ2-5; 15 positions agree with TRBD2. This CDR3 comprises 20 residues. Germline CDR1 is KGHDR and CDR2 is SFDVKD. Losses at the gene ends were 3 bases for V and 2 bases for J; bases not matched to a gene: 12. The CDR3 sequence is CATSDQNPGTSGRMQETQYF. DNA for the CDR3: TGTGCCACCAGTGATCAGAATCCCGGGACTAGCGGGAGGATGCAAGAGACCCAGTACTTC.